In its sample, the clone carrying this T cell receptor (beta chain) was seen many times. The target antigen is unknown. Uncontrolled infections, other autoimmune diseases, pregnancy or lactation barred patients from enrollment. Amplifying from RNA transcripts, the study obtained TCR beta CDR3 regions. First-round RT-PCR with HTBI primers preceded a second-round multiplex PCR. TCRdb re-called the multiplex PCR reads with MiXCR, one entry per CDR3 protein. The table includes a few hundred thousand distinct CDR3 sequences, 15% to 17% detected once. These data are taken from a study of Graves' ophthalmopathy and Graves' hyperthyroidism. Study as a whole: Peripheral blood samples were taken at initial diagnosis, before any treatment. Study-wide results and limits: A classifier, a 13-signature model, separated ophthalmopathy from stable hyperthyroidism with roughly 90% sensitivity and 81.08% specificity. Blood samples also showed most expanded thyroid clonotypes exceeding 0.001 frequency.

V trimming: 8 bases; J trimming: 1 base; junction bases outside the gene matches: 18. Germline loops: CDR1 SGHTA, CDR2 FQGNSA. The CDR3 contains 19 residues. The source of this sequence is a young woman with stable Graves' hyperthyroidism. The chain uses TRBV7-2 and TRBJ2-2; 8 bases align to TRBD1. The material sequenced was peripheral blood. CDR3 sequence reads: CASSPSDRVASWNTGELFF. The DNA of the CDR3 is TGTGCCAGCTCTCCATCGGACAGGGTCGCGTCATGGAACACCGGGGAGCTGTTTTTT.